Listed here are 6 T cell receptor beta chains from one sample, sequenced in a study of T cell responses to AZD1222 COVID-19 vaccine. Produced via immunoSEQ multiplex PCR; TCRdb's table is partial and in-frame only. The data show about 160,000 clones, approximately 90% seen once. This material consisted of peripheral blood, taken 28 days after the second AZD1222 dose. The receptors were sampled from an adult who received the AZD1222 COVID-19 vaccine.

The chain uses TRBV7-9 and TRBJ2-7; D unclear. Germline V lookup: CDR1 SEHNR, CDR2 FQNEAQ (reference sequence). The V gene lost 5 bases and the J gene lost 5 bases, with 10 bases spanning the gap. The CDR3 length is 12 residues. CDR3 residues: CASSPYRDEQYF. Written as DNA, the CDR3 is TGTGCCAGCAGCCCCTACCGGGACGAGCAGTACTTC.

V is TRBV18 and J is TRBJ1-5, with 10 bases fitting TRBD1. Losses at the gene ends were 2 bases for V and 2 bases for J; bases not matched to a gene: 6. CDR1 is KGHSH, CDR2 LQKENI, per germline. There are 17 residues in the CDR3. DNA of the CDR3: TGTGCCAGCTCACCAACAGCCGGGACAGGGGGCAATCAGCCCCAGCATTTT. Translating gives CASSPTAGTGGNQPQHF. Full variable domain (remainder filled in from reference TRBV18 and TRBJ1-5): NAGVMQNPRHLVRRRGQEARLRCSPMKGHSHVYWYRQLPEEGLKFMVYLQKENIIDESGMPKERFSAEFPKEGPSILRIQQVVRGDSAAYFCASSPTAGTGGNQPQHFGDGTRLSIL.

The chain combines TRBV20-1 with TRBJ2-1; tentatively, D is TRBD2 (6 bases). With 3 bases removed from V and 11 bases from J, the gap between germline ends came to 26 bases. Germline CDR1 reads DFQATT; CDR2 reads SNEGSKA (reference sequence). CDR3 size: 16 residues. DNA for the CDR3: TGCAGTGCTAGTGAGGCGGACTACCTTACCCCCATAAAGCAGTTCTTC. Translated: CSASEADYLTPIKQFF.

The gene calls are TRBV7-3 and TRBJ2-1; D unclear. V gave up 3 bases and J gave up 8 bases, with 11 bases separating them. Germline values: CDR1 SGHTA, CDR2 FQGTGA. The CDR3 loop spans 13 amino acids. The CDR3 region has the DNA TGTGCCAGCAGCTTGGACGGAGAGCATGAGCAGTTCTTC. Residues: CASSLDGEHEQFF.

The V call is TRBV6-5, the J call TRBJ1-2; TRBD1 agrees at 7 bases. V was pared by 6 bases and J by 8 bases, with 6 bases of the junction left unmatched. The CDR3 consists of 12 residues. Germline loops: CDR1 MNHEY, CDR2 SVGAGI. Here the CDR3 reads CASRLQGFGYTF. Here the CDR3 DNA reads TGTGCCAGCAGATTACAGGGGTTCGGCTACACCTTC.

The V call is TRBV6-5, the J call TRBJ1-1; D uncertain. The CDR3 is 13 residues long. The germline V gene has CDR1 MNHEY and CDR2 SVGAGI. V was clipped by 5 bases and J by 5 bases, with 12 bases between them. The CDR3 DNA reads as TGTGCCAGCAGTAACCCTGGGCGGACTGAAGCTTTCTTT. Translation: CASSNPGRTEAFF.